The entry below describes one TCR beta chain. It has no known antigen specificity. The record has no base qualities; no much larger clone is one base away. In total, 500 to 700 healthy bone marrow donors made up the cohort. All cohort members were sampled while nominally healthy, although unrecorded immune exposures were likely present. The donor tested CMV seropositive, placing the donor among the roughly 300 seropositive members of the cohort. A peripheral blood sample was collected from each donor, and TCR beta sequencing was performed on peripheral blood mononuclear cells. Genomic DNA extraction from the blood cell samples was performed with the Qiagen DNeasy Blood Extraction Kit. The receptor library was made with the immunoSEQ multiplex PCR assay. The multiplex PCR relied on a mix of 60 forward primers for TCR Vbeta segments and 13 reverse primers for TCR Jbeta segments. Amplification of the CDR3 region of rearranged TCR beta genes was performed with a multiplex PCR assay on genomic DNA. On the Illumina HiSeq System, the amplified TCR beta libraries were sequenced as 87-base-pair reads. In the paper's pipeline: Across the 670 or so repertoires, a later analysis counted around 80 million unique TCR beta chains, approximately 12 million of which were shared by at least two donors. Raw reads were error-corrected and collapsed into unique sequences by a nearest-neighbor algorithm in which closely related sequences were merged to remove PCR and sequencing errors. Alignment of CDR3 sequences to IMGT reference sequences was used to assign V, D and J gene segments. For a sequence to be retained, a match of at least six nucleotides was required to both a V gene segment and a J gene segment. A rearrangement counted as productive if the CDR3 had no stop codons and remained in frame with V and J, and every other rearrangement counted as non-productive. Following IMGT convention, CDR3 was defined as the stretch from the second conserved V-encoded cysteine to the conserved J-encoded phenylalanine. Sequences without an unambiguous match to a single V gene segment were excluded from the earlier analysis of about 630 of the donors. An earlier analysis of roughly 590 of the donors called V segments functional above 56.7% productive rearrangements and segregating when the between-donor standard deviation exceeded 5%. A statistical classification framework was built for diagnosing cytomegalovirus status from the catalog of TCR beta chain sequences. A later analysis assigned V and J genes by comparing TCR nucleotide sequences with IMGT/GENE-DB human TR gene sequences. Using the TCRdist pipeline, a later analysis assigned CDR3 sequences along with most-parsimonious VDJ recombination scenarios. In a later analysis, every TCR beta chain was defined by the combination of its CDR3 amino acid sequence and its V-gene family, and reads without a unique V-gene family were dropped. As a way to deal with suspected cross-contamination and a sequencing artifact, a later analysis dropped 450 to 700 nucleotide sequences that were highly shared and had low generation probability. In a later analysis, a clonal expansion index was calculated for each public chain from normalized within-repertoire ranks of inferred template counts. Generation probabilities in a later analysis came from a VDJ recombination model fitted to out-of-frame rearrangements, and those results were checked against IGoR. A later analysis scored TCR-TCR, TCR-HLA and TCR-CMV co-occurrence with hypergeometric tests, applying a repertoire-size bias correction to TCR pairs. In a later analysis, false discovery rates were estimated by permuting HLA or CMV assignments 20 times. In a later analysis, co-occurring TCRs were grouped using DBSCAN, and TCRdist sequence similarity was added for clustering within HLA-allele-positive subsets. Co-occurrence clustering excluded repertoires with fewer than 30,000 or more than 120,000 public chains, plus five with anomalous nucleotide sharing. The source is immuneACCESS, and TCRdb retained only in-frame sequences with V and J called. Part of the clones is not carried over; for the studies checked, unresolved V genes explain less than half of this, and the remainder is unexplained. V, J and clone size derive from that table, while D and trimming were established from the DNA sequence. In this sample the table shows some 100,000 clones, approximately 65% of which occur a single time. The top ten clones comprise roughly 6% of the sample.

V and J are trimmed by 5 bases and 0 bases, and the gene matches miss 5 bases of the junction. The germline V gene yields MDHEN for CDR1 and SYDVKM for CDR2. The CDR3 runs 15 amino acids, cysteine and phenylalanine included. Only CDR3 DNA is held: 45 bases, read in frame from base 1. This specimen belongs to a study of cytomegalovirus exposure and HLA in healthy donors (dated by TCRdb to about 2017). With regard to the full study: An earlier analysis of about 560 of the donors reported about 280 Gb of sequence data and around 120 million unique TCR beta sequences obtained from approximately 180 million T cells. About 320 gigabases of sequencing data and roughly 90 million unique TCR sequences were included in an early release covering about 600 HLA-typed donors. Of the 398 genotyped donors, over 65% fell in the genetic ancestry cluster associated with self-reported Caucasian donors. The aim of the study was to test whether cataloging public T cell receptors could identify signatures of past pathogen exposure. Using immunosequencing, the study profiled T cell repertoires from some 670 subjects and related those repertoires to cytomegalovirus serostatus. Besides the first cohort of approximately 670 subjects, a separate validation cohort made up of 120 different subjects was used. To predict cytomegalovirus infection status, the study brought together high-throughput TCR immunosequencing, statistical association of individual TCRs with disease status, and machine learning. To study patterns of TCR occurrence, a later analysis re-analyzed previously published TCR beta repertoires from just over 650 donors and added high-resolution HLA genotyping. Rather than using new phenotypic data, the later analysis identified candidate immune exposures from TCR beta sequences and from how often those sequences occurred across donors. An earlier analysis of some 500 of the donors applied high-throughput TCR beta sequencing to assess whether each TCR beta V gene segment acted as functional or pseudogenic. Alongside the repertoire data, information on donor age, sex, ethnicity and CMV serostatus was compiled. A later genetic analysis used genome-wide SNP genotypes for about 65% of the roughly 700 donors, treating that subset as a discovery cohort. All discovery cohort repertoires had been generated using a single sequencing platform. HLA typing covered class I and class II loci at four-digit resolution. The number of typed donors differed by locus: roughly 629-630 for A, B, C, DRB1 and DQB1; approximately 520 for DQA1; about 600 for DPA1; and 450 to 480 for DPB1. A few DR-DQ haplotypes were treated as single units for association and clustering because of strong linkage in the cohort. Across around 400 genotyped donors of the cohort, an average of about 240,000 unique TCR beta nucleotide sequences per donor were sequenced, and roughly 17% of those sequences were non-productive.

Broader findings and caveats from the paper: A cluster of highly shared sequence variants was judged likely to represent a technical artifact of the sequencing pipeline. Some IMGT-functional V segments, including TRBV6-2 and TRBV6-3, could not be distinguished by the 87-base-pair reads and were therefore excluded. According to a later analysis, parvovirus B19, influenza, CMV and Epstein-Barr virus appeared linked to several top co-occurrence clusters. According to a later genetic analysis, donors in an Asian-associated ancestry cluster had fewer N-insertions in productive TCRs than the roughly 670-donor mean. It was suggested by the authors that the approach could potentially be generalized to other disease states and immunological phenotypes. Because HLA typing was missing for some donors at each locus, association tests included only the typed subset. A further reported finding was that TCR beta sequences accurately predicted the HLA-A and HLA-B alleles for most subjects in the first cohort. In the study, 150 to 200 TCR beta chains were listed as associated with cytomegalovirus. Only TCR beta chains were sequenced in this cohort, and the absence of alpha or paired-chain data limited detectable features. An earlier analysis of approximately 530 of the donors showed that most TCR beta V segments appeared in productive rearrangements either about 90% or about 30% of the time, which broadly matched IMGT annotations. While some public TCRs were present in many individuals, most TCR sequences turned up only very rarely across donors. Roughly uniform sequencing depth across donors was assumed in presence/absence analyses, although this assumption may not hold. According to a later analysis, most CMV-associated TCR beta chains appeared to be HLA-restricted, and the HLA associations seemed to be driven largely by CMV exposure. Correlated functional status among segregating V segments might reflect linkage disequilibrium, but an unknown experimental factor could not be ruled out. The classifier was reported to diagnose cytomegalovirus status with high specificity and sensitivity in both the original and validation cohorts. A few of the identified cytomegalovirus-associated TCR beta chains were confirmed in vitro to be specific for cytomegalovirus antigens. In a later analysis, TCR association rates were found to vary across HLA loci, with the most associated TCRs seen for DRB1 alleles and the fewest for HLA-C alleles. In a later analysis, HLA-associated TCR beta chains were found to be more clonally expanded and to have lower generation probabilities than equally common non-associated chains. When HLA alleles, especially DR and DQ, strongly co-occurred, TCR associations were difficult to assign to individual alleles. A later analysis associated some 17,000 TCR beta sequences with specific HLA alleles at a false discovery rate of 0.05. An association between a missense DCLRE1C variant and V-gene and J-gene trimming of TCR beta chains was found in a later genetic analysis and replicated in an independent cohort. CMV serostatus was the only immune exposure information available for the cohort. The earlier analysis of almost 600 of the donors excluded some 15 rarely observed V segments, including chromosome 9 orphons, because counts were too low.

Sequenced input: PBMCs. The TCR comes from a woman aged 25 to 39 in good health and CMV-seropositive. The chain was built from TRBV28 and TRBJ2-7, with TRBD1 identical over 9 junction bases. The CDR3 loop reads CASSVPGQGSYEQYF. In nucleotide form, the sequence is TGTGCCAGCAGTGTTCCGGGACAGGGCTCCTACGAGCAGTACTTC.